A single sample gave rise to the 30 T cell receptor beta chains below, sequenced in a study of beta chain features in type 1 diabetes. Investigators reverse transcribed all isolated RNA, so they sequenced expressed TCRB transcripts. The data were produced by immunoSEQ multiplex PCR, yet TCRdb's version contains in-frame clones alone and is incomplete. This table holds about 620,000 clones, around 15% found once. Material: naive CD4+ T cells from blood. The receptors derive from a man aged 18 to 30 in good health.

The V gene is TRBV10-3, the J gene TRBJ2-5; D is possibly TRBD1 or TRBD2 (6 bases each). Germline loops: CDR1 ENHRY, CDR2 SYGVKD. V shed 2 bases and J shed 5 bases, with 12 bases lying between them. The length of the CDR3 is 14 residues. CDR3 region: CAISEPGARETQYF. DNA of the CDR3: TGTGCCATCAGTGAGCCGGGGGCACGGGAGACCCAGTACTTC.

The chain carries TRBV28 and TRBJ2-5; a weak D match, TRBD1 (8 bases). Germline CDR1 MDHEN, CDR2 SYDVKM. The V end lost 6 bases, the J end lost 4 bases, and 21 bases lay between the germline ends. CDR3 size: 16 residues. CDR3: CASRSGGAGVVETQYF. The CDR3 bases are TGTGCCAGCAGGTCAGGGGGCGCGGGAGTTGTAGAGACCCAGTACTTC.

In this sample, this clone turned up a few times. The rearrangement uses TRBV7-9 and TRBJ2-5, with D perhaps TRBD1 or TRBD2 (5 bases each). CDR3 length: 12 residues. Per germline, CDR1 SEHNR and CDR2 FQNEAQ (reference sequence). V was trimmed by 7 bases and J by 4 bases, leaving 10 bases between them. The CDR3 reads CASKGEPETQYF. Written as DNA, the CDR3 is TGTGCCAGCAAAGGGGAGCCAGAGACCCAGTACTTC.

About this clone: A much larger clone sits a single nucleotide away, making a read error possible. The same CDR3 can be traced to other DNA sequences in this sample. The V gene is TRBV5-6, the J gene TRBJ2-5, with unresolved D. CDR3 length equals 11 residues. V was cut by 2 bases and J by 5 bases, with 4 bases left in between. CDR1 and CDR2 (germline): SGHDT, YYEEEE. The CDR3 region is CASSFGETQYF. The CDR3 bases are TGTGCCAGCAGCTTCGGGGAGACCCAGTACTTC.

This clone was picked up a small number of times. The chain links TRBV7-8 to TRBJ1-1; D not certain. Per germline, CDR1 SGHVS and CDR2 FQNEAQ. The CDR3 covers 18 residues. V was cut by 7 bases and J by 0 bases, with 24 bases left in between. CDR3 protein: CASTLLRFGRTVNTEAFF. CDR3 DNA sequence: TGTGCCAGCACTCTTCTAAGGTTCGGCCGGACGGTGAACACTGAAGCTTTCTTT.

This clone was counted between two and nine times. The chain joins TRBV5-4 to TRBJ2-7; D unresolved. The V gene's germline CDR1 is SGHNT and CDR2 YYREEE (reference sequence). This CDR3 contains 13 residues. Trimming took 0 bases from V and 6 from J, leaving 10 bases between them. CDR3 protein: CASSLDGLGEQYF. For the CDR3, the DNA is TGTGCCAGCAGCTTGGATGGGCTCGGCGAGCAGTACTTC.

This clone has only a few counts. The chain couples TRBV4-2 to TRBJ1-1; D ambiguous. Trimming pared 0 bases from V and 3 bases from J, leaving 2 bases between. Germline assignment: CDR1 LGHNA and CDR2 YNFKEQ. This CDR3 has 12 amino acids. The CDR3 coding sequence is TGTGCCAGCAGCCAAGAACACACTGAAGCTTTCTTT. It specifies CASSQEHTEAFF.

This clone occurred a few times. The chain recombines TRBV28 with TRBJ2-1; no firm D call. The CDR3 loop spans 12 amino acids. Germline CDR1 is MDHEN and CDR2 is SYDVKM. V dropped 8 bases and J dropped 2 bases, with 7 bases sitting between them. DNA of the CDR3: TGTGCCAGCCGGTTAACCTACAATGAGCAGTTCTTC. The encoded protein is CASRLTYNEQFF.

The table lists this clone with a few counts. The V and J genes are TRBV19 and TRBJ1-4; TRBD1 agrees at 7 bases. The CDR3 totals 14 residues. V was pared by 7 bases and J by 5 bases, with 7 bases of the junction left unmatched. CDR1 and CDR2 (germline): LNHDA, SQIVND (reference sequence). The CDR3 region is CASTLTGRNEKLFF. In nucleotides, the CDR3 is TGTGCCAGTACCCTGACAGGGAGAAATGAAAAACTGTTTTTT.

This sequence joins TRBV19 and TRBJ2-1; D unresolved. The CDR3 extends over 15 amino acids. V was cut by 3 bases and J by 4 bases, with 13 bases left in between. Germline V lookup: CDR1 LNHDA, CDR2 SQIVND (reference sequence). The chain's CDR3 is CASSMVWARYNEQFF. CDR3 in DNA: TGTGCCAGTAGTATGGTATGGGCCCGGTACAATGAGCAGTTCTTC. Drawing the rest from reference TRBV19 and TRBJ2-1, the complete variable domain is DGGITQSPKYLFRKEGQNVTLSCEQNLNHDAMYWYRQDPGQGLRLIYYSQIVNDFQKGDIAEGYSVSREKKESFPLTVTSAQKNPTAFYLCASSMVWARYNEQFFGPGTRLTVL.

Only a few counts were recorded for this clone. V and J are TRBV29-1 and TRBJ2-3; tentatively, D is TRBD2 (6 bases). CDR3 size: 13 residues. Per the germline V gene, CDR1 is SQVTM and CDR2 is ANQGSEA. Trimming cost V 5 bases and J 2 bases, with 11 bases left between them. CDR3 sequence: CSVSGRFTDTQYF. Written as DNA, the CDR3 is TGCAGCGTTTCAGGGAGGTTCACAGATACGCAGTATTTT.

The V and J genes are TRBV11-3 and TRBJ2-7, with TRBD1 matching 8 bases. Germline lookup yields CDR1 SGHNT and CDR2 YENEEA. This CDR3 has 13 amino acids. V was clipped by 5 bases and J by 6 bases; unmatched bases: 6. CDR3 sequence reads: CASSIKTGAEQYF. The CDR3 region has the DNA TGTGCCAGCAGCATCAAGACAGGGGCCGAGCAGTACTTC.

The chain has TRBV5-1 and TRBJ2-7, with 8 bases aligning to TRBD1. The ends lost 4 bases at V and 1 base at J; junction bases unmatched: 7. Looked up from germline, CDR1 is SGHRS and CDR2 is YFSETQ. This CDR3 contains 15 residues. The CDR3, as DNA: TGCGCCAGCAGCCACCGGGACAGGTTATCCTACGAGCAGTACTTC. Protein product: CASSHRDRLSYEQYF.

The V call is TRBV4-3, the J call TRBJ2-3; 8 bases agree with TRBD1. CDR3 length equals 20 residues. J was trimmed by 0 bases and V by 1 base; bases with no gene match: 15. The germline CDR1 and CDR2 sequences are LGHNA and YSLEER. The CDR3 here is CASSQVYQGAQTASTDTQYF. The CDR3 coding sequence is TGCGCCAGCAGCCAAGTATATCAGGGGGCGCAGACCGCTAGCACAGATACGCAGTATTTT.

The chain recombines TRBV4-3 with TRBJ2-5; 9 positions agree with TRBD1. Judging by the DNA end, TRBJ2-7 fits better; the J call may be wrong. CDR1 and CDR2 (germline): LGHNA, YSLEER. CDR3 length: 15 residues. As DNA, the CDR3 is TGCGCCAGCAGCCAAGATTGGGACAGGGTGAACGAGCAGTACTTC. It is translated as CASSQDWDRVNEQYF.

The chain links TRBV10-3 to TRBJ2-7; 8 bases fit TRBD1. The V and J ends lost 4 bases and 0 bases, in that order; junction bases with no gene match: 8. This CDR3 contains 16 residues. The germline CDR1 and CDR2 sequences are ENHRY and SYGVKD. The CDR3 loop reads CAISAPRDRSSYEQYF. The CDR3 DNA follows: TGTGCCATCAGTGCTCCCCGGGACAGGAGCTCCTACGAGCAGTACTTC.

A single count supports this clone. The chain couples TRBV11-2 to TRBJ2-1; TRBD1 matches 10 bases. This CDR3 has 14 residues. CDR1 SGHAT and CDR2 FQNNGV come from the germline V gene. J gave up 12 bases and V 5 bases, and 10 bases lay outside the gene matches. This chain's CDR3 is CASSDRGRGKGQFF. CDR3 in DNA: TGTGCCAGCAGCGACAGGGGGCGGGGGAAAGGGCAGTTCTTC.

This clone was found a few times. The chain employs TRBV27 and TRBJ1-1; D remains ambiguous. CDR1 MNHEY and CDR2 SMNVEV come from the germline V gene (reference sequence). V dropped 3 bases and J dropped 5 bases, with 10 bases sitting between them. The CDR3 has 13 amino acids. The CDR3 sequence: CASSFRYPTEAFF. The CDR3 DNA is TGTGCCAGCAGTTTTCGGTACCCAACTGAAGCTTTCTTT.

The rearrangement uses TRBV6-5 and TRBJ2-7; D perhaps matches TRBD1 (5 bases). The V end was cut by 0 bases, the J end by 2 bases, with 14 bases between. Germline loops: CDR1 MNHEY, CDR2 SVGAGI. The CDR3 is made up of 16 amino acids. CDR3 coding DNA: TGTGCCAGCAGTTACTCGAATCCAGGGATGACCTACGAGCAGTACTTC. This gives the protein CASSYSNPGMTYEQYF.

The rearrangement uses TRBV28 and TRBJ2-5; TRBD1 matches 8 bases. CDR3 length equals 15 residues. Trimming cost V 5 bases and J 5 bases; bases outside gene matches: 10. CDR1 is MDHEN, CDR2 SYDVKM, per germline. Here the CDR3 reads CASSPPGGARETQYF. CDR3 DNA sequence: TGTGCCAGCAGTCCTCCAGGGGGCGCACGGGAGACCCAGTACTTC.

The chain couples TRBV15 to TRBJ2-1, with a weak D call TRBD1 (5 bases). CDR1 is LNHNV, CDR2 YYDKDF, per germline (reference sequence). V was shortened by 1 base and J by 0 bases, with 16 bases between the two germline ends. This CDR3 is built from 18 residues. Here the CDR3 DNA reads TGTGCCACCAGCAGAGGAGGTGGACAAAGCAGCTCCTACAATGAGCAGTTCTTC. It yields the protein CATSRGGGQSSSYNEQFF. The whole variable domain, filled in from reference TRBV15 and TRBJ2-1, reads DAMVIQNPRYQVTQFGKPVTLSCSQTLNHNVMYWYQQKSSQAPKLLFHYYDKDFNNEADTPDNFQSRRPNTSFCFLDIRSPGLGDTAMYLCATSRGGGQSSSYNEQFFGPGTRLTVL.

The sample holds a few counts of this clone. The CDR3 DNA reads as TGTGCCAGTAGTACGAGGACAGGGGCGAACACCGGGGAGCTGTTTTTT. It specifies CASSTRTGANTGELFF. The V and J genes are TRBV19 and TRBJ2-2; 9 nucleotides line up with TRBD1. Germline V gives CDR1 LNHDA, CDR2 SQIVND (reference sequence). V shed 4 bases and J 0 bases; nucleotides not matched to a gene: 3. The CDR3 totals 16 residues.

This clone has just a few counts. This CDR3 reads CASSSDGGSYEQYF. CDR3 DNA sequence: TGCGCCAGCAGCTCGGACGGTGGCTCCTACGAGCAGTACTTC. The rearrangement links TRBV5-1 to TRBJ2-7, with D unclear. The length of the CDR3 is 14 residues. Germline V gene lookup returns CDR1 SGHRS and CDR2 YFSETQ. V was shortened by 3 bases and J by 0 bases, with 10 bases between the two germline ends.

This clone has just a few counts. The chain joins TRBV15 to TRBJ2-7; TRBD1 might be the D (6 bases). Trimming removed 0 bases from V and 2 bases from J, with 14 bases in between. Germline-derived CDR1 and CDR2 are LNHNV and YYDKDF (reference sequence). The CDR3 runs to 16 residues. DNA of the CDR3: TGTGCCACCAGCAGAGATCAAGGGCAGGGGACCTACGAGCAGTACTTC. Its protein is CATSRDQGQGTYEQYF.

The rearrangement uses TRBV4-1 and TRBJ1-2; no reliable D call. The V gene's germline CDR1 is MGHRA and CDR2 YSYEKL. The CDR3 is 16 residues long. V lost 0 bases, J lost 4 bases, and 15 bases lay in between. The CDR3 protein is CASSQDFGNSLYGYTF. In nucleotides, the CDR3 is TGCGCCAGCAGCCAAGATTTCGGAAACTCACTCTATGGCTACACCTTC.

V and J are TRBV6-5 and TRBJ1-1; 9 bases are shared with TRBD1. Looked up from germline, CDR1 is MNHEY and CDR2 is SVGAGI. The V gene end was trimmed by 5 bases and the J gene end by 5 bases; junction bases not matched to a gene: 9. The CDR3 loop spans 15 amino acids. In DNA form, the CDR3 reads TGTGCCAGCAGTCGTACCGGGACAGGGCGTACTGAAGCTTTCTTT. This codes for CASSRTGTGRTEAFF.

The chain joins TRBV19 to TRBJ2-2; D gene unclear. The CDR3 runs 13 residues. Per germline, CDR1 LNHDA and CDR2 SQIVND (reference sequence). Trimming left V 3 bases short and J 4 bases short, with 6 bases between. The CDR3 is CASSMDFTGELFF. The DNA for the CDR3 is TGTGCCAGTAGTATGGATTTCACCGGGGAGCTGTTTTTT.

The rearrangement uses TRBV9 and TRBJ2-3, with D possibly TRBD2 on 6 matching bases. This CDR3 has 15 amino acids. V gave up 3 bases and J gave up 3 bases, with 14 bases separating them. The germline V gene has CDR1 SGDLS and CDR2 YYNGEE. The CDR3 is CASSGPSVGTDTQYF. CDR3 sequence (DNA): TGTGCCAGCAGCGGCCCTAGCGTCGGGACAGATACGCAGTATTTT.

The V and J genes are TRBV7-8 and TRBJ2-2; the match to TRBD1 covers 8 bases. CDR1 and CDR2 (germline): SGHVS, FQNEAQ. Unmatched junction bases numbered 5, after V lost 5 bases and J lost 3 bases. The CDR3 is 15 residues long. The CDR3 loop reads CASSLGQGYTGELFF. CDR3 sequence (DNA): TGTGCCAGCAGCCTAGGACAGGGATACACCGGGGAGCTGTTTTTT.

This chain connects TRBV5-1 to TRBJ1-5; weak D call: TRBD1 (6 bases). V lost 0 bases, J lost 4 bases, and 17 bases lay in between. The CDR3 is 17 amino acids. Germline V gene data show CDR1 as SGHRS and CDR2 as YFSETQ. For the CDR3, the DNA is TGCGCCAGCAGCTTGGCCCCCGCAGGGGAAAGTAATCAGCCCCAGCATTTT. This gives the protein CASSLAPAGESNQPQHF. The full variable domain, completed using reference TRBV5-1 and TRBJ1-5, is KAGVTQTPRYLIKTRGQQVTLSCSPISGHRSVSWYQQTPGQGLQFLFEYFSETQRNKGNFPGRFSGRQFSNSRSEMNVSTLELGDSALYLCASSLAPAGESNQPQHFGDGTRLSIL.